This T cell receptor (beta chain) was captured in a study of T cell responses to AZD1222 COVID-19 vaccine. Turning to the study itself: Some second doses came at about 4 weeks and others at about 12 weeks; these were pooled.

With respect to this clone: Its cognate antigen is unknown.

Overall study results and limits: Seropositive at baseline were only six AZD1222 recipients.

Repertoires were generated with immunoSEQ multiplex PCR, while TCRdb's copy carries only in-frame clones and drops some. The data contain about 110,000 clones, around 96% of them singletons. Germline values: CDR1 MNHEY, CDR2 SVGAGI. The V and J ends lost 3 bases and 5 bases respectively, with 7 bases between them. The length of the CDR3 is 12 residues. The starting material was peripheral blood, obtained on day 0 of AZD1222 vaccination. The chain employs TRBV6-5 and TRBJ1-1, with unresolved D. The source of this sequence is an adult in good health. The CDR3 here is CASSYQSTEAFF. CDR3 nucleotides: TGTGCCAGCAGTTATCAGAGTACTGAAGCTTTCTTT.